The present T cell receptor beta chain was sequenced within a study of breast tumors, draining lymph nodes, adjacent tissues. TCRdb passed the multiplex PCR reads through MiXCR, listing each CDR3 protein once. The table shows around 290,000 distinct CDR3 sequences, with around 30% occurring only once. In this sample, this clonotype turned up many times. What it recognizes is unknown. Germline V gives CDR1 SEHNR, CDR2 FQNEAQ (reference sequence). This CDR3 is 13 amino acids long. Germline trimming cut 8 bases from V and 3 bases from J; bases unmatched to any gene: 2. Study outcomes and limitations: Compared with basal-like, luminal-like tumors shared significantly more repertoire with nontumor tissue.

Samples came from axillary lymph nodes draining the breast cancer. The origin of this receptor is a female donor with breast cancer. Some clones in this sample may be carry-over from other donors' samples. Source material: axillary lymph node tissue. This chain joins TRBV7-9 and TRBJ2-2; 8 bases line up with TRBD1. The chain's CDR3 is CASSDRDTGELFF. Written as DNA, the CDR3 is TGTGCCAGCTCGGACAGGGACACCGGGGAGCTGTTTTTT.